Below, 2 T cell receptor beta chains from the same sample are listed, as sequenced in a study of blood T cell repertoires in COVID-19 (dated by TCRdb to about 2020). Library creation used the immunoSEQ multiplex PCR assay. The immuneACCESS repertoire file appears here via TCRdb, limited to in-frame rearrangements. These files lack a portion of the clones; in checked studies, under half of the deficit traces to unresolved V genes, and the cause of the others is not known. The sample yields about 180,000 clones; 79% were counted once. 8% to 8.5% of the sample rests with the top ten. Sequenced material: peripheral blood. The origin of the receptors is a woman between 55 and 75 years old with COVID-19, enrolled during active disease.

The chain employs TRBV11-3 and TRBJ2-1; 8 nucleotides agree with TRBD2. The V segment lost 5 bases and the J segment 3 bases; nucleotides outside the gene matches: 6. Germline-derived CDR1 and CDR2 are SGHNT and YENEEA. This CDR3 has 15 residues. CDR3 in amino acids: CASSRGLEHYNEQFF. CDR3 DNA: TGTGCCAGCAGCCGGGGACTAGAACACTACAATGAGCAGTTCTTC.

This chain uses TRBV19 with TRBJ1-6; TRBD1 matches 8 bases. CDR3 size: 18 residues. CDR1 and CDR2 from the germline V gene are LNHDA and SQIVND (reference sequence). Germline trimming cut 3 bases from V and 0 bases from J; bases unmatched to any gene: 7. The CDR3 region is CASSMSQGAGSYNSPLHF. CDR3 DNA: TGTGCCAGTAGTATGAGTCAGGGGGCTGGCTCCTATAATTCACCCCTCCACTTT.